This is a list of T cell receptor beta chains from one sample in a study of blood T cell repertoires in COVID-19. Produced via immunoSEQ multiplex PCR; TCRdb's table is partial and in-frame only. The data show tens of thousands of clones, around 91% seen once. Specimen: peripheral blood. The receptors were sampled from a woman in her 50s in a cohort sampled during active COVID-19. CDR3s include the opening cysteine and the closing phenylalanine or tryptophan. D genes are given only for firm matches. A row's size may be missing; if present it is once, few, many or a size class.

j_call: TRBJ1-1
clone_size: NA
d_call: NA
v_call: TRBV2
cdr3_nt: TGTGCCAGCAGTCAGTTGAACACTGAAGCTTTCTTT
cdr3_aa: CASSQLNTEAFF

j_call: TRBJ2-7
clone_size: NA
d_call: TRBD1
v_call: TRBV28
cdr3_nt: TGTGCCAGCAGTTCCACACAGGGGGGCCACGAGCAGTACTTC
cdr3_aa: CASSSTQGGHEQYF

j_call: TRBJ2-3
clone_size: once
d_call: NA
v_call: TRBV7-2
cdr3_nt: TGTGCCAGCAGCTTAATATTATCGGGCGGGGTTAGCACAGATACGCAGTATTTT
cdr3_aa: CASSLILSGGVSTDTQYF

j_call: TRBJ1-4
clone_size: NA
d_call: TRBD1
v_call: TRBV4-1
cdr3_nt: TGCGCCAGCAGCCAAATCGACAGGGGGATTGATGAAAAACTGTTTTTT
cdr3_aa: CASSQIDRGIDEKLFF

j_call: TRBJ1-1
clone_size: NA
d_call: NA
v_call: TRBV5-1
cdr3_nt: TGCGCCAGCAGCTTGTATCGGACAGATCGCGGCACTGAAGCTTTCTTT
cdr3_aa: CASSLYRTDRGTEAFF

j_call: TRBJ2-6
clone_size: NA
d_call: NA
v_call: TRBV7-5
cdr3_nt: TGTGCCAGAAGCGTCAGGGCTGGGGCCAACGTCCTGACTTTC
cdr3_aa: CARSVRAGANVLTF

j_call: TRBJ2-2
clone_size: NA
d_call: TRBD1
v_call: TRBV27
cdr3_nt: TGTGCCAGCAGCCCGGGACAGGGGGCTTTTGGGGGAAACACCGGGGAGCTGTTTTTT
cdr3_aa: CASSPGQGAFGGNTGELFF

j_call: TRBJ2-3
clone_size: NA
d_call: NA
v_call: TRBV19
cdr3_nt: TGTGCCAGTAGTATAGCACAGATACCTAGCACAGATACGCAGTATTTT
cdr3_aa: CASSIAQIPSTDTQYF

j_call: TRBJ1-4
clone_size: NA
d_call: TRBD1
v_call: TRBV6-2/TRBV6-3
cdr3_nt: TGTGCCAGCAGCCCCCGACAGGGGATAGTGGAAAAACTGTTTTTT
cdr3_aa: CASSPRQGIVEKLFF

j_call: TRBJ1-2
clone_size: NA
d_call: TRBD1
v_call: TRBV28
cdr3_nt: TGTGCCAGCAGTGCCTCGGACAGGGGCTACACCTTC
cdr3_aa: CASSASDRGYTF

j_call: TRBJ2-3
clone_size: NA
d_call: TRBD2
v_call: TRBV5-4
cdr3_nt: TGTGCCAGCAGCTTGGGGAGTGGCGCGGGGGGCACAGATACGCAGTATTTT
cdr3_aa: CASSLGSGAGGTDTQYF

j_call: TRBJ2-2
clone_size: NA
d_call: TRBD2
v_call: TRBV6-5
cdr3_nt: TGTGCCAGCAATCCCGCGGGGGGGTACACCGGGGAGCTGTTTTTT
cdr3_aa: CASNPAGGYTGELFF

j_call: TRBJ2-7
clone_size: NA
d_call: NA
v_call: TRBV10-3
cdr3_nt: TGTGCCATCACCCCTAGTGCGGCCTACGAGCAGTACTTC
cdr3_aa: CAITPSAAYEQYF

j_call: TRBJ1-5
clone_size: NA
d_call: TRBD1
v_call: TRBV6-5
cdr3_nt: TGTGCCAGCAGTCCCCGGACAGGGGGCGGTCAGCCCCAGCATTTT
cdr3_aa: CASSPRTGGGQPQHF

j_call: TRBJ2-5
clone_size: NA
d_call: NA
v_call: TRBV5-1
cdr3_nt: TGCGCCAGCAGCTTGGACTCGGGGCCGGGGGTCGGGACCCAGTACTTC
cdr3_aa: CASSLDSGPGVGTQYF

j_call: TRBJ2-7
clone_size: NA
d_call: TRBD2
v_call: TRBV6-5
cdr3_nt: TGTGCCAGCATCCCGGGACTAGCGCAACCTGACGAGCAGTACTTC
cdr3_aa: CASIPGLAQPDEQYF

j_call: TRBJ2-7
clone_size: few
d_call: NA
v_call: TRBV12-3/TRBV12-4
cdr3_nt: TGTGCCAGCAGTTTGGGGGGTGGGGAGCAGTACTTC
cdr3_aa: CASSLGGGEQYF

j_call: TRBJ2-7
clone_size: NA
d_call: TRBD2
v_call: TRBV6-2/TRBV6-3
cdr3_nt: TGTGCCAGCAGTCAATACGGGACTAGCGCACCCTACGAGCAGTACTTC
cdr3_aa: CASSQYGTSAPYEQYF

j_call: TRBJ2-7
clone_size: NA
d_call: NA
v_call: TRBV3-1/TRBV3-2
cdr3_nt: TGTGCCAGCAGCTTACGTCCCGACACCAACCCCTACAAGCAGTACTTC
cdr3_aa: CASSLRPDTNPYKQYF

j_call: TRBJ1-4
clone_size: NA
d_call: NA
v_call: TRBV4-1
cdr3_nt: TGCGCCAGCAGCCAAACAGGACGGATTAATAAAAAACTGTTTTTT
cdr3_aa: CASSQTGRINKKLFF

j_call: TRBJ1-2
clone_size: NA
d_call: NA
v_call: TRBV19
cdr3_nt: TGTGCCAGTAGTGAAAGGGGGGGCGGCAGGCGGTATGGCTACACCTTC
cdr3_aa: CASSERGGGRRYGYTF

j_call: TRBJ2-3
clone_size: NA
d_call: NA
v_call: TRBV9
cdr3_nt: TGTGCCAGCAGCGCCTATGGCGGCCGCACAGATACGCAGTATTTT
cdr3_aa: CASSAYGGRTDTQYF

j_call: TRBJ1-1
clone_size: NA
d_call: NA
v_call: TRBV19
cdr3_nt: TGTGCCAGTAGCACCCAAGGGGATGAAGAAGCTTTCTTT
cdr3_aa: CASSTQGDEEAFF

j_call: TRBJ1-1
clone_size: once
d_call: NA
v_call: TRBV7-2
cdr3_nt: TGTGCCAGCAGCTTTGGGAGGGACACTGAAGCTTTCTTT
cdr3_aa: CASSFGRDTEAFF

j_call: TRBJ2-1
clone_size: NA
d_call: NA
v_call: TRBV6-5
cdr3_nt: TGTGCCACCCCGGTTAGGCCCGGAGATGAGCAGTTCTTC
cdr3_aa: CATPVRPGDEQFF

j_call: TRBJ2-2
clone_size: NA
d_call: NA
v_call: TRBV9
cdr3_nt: TGTGCCAGCAGCGTCGGACTCGGCGGGGAGCTGTTTTTT
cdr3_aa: CASSVGLGGELFF

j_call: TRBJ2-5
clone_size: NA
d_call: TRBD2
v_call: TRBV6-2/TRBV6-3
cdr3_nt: TGTGCCAGCAGTTACTCGGTCGCTAGCGGGAGGGCCTACCAAGAGACCCAGTACTTC
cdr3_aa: CASSYSVASGRAYQETQYF

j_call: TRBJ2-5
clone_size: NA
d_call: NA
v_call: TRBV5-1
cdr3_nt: TGCGCCAGCAGCTTGACAGGGCCACGAGGAGAGACCCAGTACTTC
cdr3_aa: CASSLTGPRGETQYF

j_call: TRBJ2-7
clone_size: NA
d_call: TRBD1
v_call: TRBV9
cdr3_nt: TGTGCCAGCAGCGTAGACGGACAGGCTCTTGAGCAGTACTTC
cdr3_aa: CASSVDGQALEQYF

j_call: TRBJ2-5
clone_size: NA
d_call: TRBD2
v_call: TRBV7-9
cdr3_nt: TGTGCCAGCAGCCAGACTAGCGGGATGGGGGAGACCCAGTACTTC
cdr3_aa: CASSQTSGMGETQYF

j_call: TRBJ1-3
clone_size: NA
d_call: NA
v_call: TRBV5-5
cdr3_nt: TGTGCCAGCAGCGCCTCCGGGTTGGACACCATATATTTT
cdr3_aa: CASSASGLDTIYF

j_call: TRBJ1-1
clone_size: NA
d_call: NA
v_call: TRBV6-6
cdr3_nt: TGTGCCAGCAGCACACCAAACAAGGGGGAAGCTTTCTTT
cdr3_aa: CASSTPNKGEAFF

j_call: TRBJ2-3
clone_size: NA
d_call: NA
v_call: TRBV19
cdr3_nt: TGTGCCAGTAGCATCGACAGAACAGATACGCAGTATTTT
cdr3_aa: CASSIDRTDTQYF

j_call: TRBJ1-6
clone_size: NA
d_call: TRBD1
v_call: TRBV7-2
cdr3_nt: TGTGCCAGCAGCTACAAAGGGGGGACAGTTTCACCCCTCCACTTT
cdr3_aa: CASSYKGGTVSPLHF

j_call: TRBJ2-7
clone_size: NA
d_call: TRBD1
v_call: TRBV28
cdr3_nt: TGTGCCAGCAGTCAGACAGGGGGCCTTCCCTACGAGCAGTACTTC
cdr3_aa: CASSQTGGLPYEQYF

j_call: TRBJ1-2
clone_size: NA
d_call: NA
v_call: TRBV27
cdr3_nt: TGTGCCAGCAGTTCCTACGGGACTAAAAACTATGGCTACACCTTC
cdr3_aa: CASSSYGTKNYGYTF

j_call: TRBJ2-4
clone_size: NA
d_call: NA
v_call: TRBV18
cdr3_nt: TGTGCCAGCTCACCACCTCCATCGGGGGCCAAAAACATTCAGTACTTC
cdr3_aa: CASSPPPSGAKNIQYF

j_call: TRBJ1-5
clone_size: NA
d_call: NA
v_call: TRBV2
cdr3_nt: TGTGCCAGCAGTGAACTTGGGCAGAGCAATCAGCCCCAGCATTTT
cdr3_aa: CASSELGQSNQPQHF

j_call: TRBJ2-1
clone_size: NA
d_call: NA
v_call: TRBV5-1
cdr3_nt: TGCGCCAGCAGCCCGGGACATTTGTCCTACAATGAGCAGTTCTTC
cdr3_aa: CASSPGHLSYNEQFF

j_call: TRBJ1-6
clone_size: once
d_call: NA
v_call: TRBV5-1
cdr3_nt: TGCGCCAGCAGCTTATCGAGCTCCTATAATTCACCCCTCCACTTT
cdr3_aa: CASSLSSSYNSPLHF

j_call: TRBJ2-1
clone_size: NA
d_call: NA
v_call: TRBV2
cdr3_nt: TGTGCCAGCACTAAGGGACAAGCCTACAATGAGCAGTTCTTC
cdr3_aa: CASTKGQAYNEQFF

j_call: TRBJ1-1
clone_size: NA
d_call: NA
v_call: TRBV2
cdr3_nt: TGTGCCAGCAGGTCGACCAGAGCGACTGAAGCTTTCTTT
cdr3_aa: CASRSTRATEAFF

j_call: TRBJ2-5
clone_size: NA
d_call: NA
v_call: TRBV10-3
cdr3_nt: TGTGCCATCAGTCCTAGGGGGGAGACCCAGTACTTC
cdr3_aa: CAISPRGETQYF

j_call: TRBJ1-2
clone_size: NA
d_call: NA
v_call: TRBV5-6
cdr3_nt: TGTGCCAGCAGCCCGTACAGAGCTACCACGTATGGCTACACCTTC
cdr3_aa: CASSPYRATTYGYTF

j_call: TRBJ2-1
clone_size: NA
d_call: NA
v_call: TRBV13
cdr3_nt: TGTGCCAGCAGGTCCAGCCCCAGCGCGGGGACCTCCTACAATGAGCAGTTCTTC
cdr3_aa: CASRSSPSAGTSYNEQFF

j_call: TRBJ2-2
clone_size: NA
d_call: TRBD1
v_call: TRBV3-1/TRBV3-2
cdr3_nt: TGTGCCAGCAGCCGCAGGGGGCTTAACACCGGGGAGCTGTTTTTT
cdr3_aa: CASSRRGLNTGELFF

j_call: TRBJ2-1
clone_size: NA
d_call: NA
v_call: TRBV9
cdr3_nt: TGTGCCAGCAGCGTAGCTCCGGGGGTGCAGCAGTTCTTC
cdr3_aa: CASSVAPGVQQFF

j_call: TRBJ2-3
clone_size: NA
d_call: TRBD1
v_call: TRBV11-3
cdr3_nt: TGTGCCAGCAGCCGCGTTGGGACAGGGACAGATACGCAGTATTTT
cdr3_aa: CASSRVGTGTDTQYF

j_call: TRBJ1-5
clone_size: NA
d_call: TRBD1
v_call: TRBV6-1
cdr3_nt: TGTGCCAGCAGTGACAGGGGGCGACTTGGCAATCAGCCCCAGCATTTT
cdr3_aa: CASSDRGRLGNQPQHF

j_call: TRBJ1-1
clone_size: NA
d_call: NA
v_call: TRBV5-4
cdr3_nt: TGTGCCAGCAGCCGGGCGGACTTGAACACTGAAGCTTTCTTT
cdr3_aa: CASSRADLNTEAFF

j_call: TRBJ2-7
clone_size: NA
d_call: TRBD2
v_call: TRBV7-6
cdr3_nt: TGTGCCAGCAGCCTGGCGATAGCGGGCCCCTACGAGCAGTACTTC
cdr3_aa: CASSLAIAGPYEQYF

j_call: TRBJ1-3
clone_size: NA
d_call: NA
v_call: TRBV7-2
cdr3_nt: TGTGCCAGCAGCGTTATCAGGGGAAACACCATATATTTT
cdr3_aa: CASSVIRGNTIYF

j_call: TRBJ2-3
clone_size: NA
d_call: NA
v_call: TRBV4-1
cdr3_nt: TGCGCCAGCAGCCCCGGGTTGGCGCAGTATTTT
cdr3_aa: CASSPGLAQYF